A selection of T cell receptor beta chains follows, all from one sample in a study of T cell responses to AZD1222 COVID-19 vaccine. The table came from immunoSEQ multiplex PCR; TCRdb's copy has only in-frame clones and leaves some out. The table records about 31,000 clones, roughly 90% of them present only once. The sequences come from peripheral blood, collected 28 days after the second AZD1222 dose. Receptors were obtained from an adult who received the AZD1222 COVID-19 vaccine. CDR3s include the opening cysteine and the closing phenylalanine or tryptophan.

j_call	cdr3_length	v_call	cdr3_aa
TRBJ1-1	13	TRBV12-3/TRBV12-4	CASSPQGIAEAFF
TRBJ1-1	13	TRBV12-3/TRBV12-4	CASSFRRALGAFF
TRBJ1-1	14	TRBV2	CASSGLGTNTEAFF
TRBJ1-5	15	TRBV18	CASSLRGDFGQPQHF
TRBJ2-7	14	TRBV6-5	CASSYGSGVGVQYF
TRBJ2-1	16	TRBV19	CASSPEGGGSYNEQFF
TRBJ2-1	15	TRBV5-1	CASSSEPGTSGGQFF
TRBJ2-7	14	TRBV28	CASSPQGGNYEQYF
TRBJ2-2	16	TRBV7-3	CASSLTPSSGAGELFF
TRBJ2-5	14	TRBV12-5	CASAIRLAGVTQYF
TRBJ2-3	16	TRBV5-1	CASSWGTGGSTDTQYF
TRBJ1-5	14	TRBV3-1/TRBV3-2	CASSQGVSNQPQHF
TRBJ2-5	15	TRBV27	CASSPPGGKGETQYF
TRBJ1-4	14	TRBV18	CASSPGQKNEKLFF
TRBJ2-7	15	TRBV7-9	CASSFRGTSAREQYF
TRBJ1-6	15	TRBV18	CASSEYSTYNSPLHF
TRBJ2-2	17	TRBV4-3	CASSQIVQTANTGELFF
TRBJ2-5	15	TRBV19	CASSIPGGTKETQYF
TRBJ1-2	15	TRBV6-5	CASSLVARANYGYTF
TRBJ2-7	14	TRBV18	CASSPPDRFYEQYF
TRBJ1-1	12	TRBV12-3/TRBV12-4	CASSLEGQGSFF
TRBJ2-1	17	TRBV4-2	CASSQDFSGRAYNEQFF
TRBJ2-3	15	TRBV3-1/TRBV3-2	CASSQGQGSTDTQYF
TRBJ1-5	15	TRBV6-1	CASSEGWGQPTPQHF
TRBJ1-5	14	TRBV27	CASSPQPGGQPQHF
TRBJ1-1	12	TRBV2	CASSARNTEAFF
TRBJ1-2	14	TRBV18	CASSKPGTNYGYTF